The sample holds a few counts of the clone carrying this TCR beta chain. This sample stems from a study of OX40 agonist ivuxolimab in advanced cancers. Looking at the study overall: Of the patients, three showed partial responses, one with hepatocellular carcinoma and two with cutaneous melanoma.

Here immunoSEQ multiplex PCR was the method, and the copy in TCRdb shows in-frame clones only, minus some. The table lists 90,000 to 100,000 clones, 85% to 90% of them singletons, with around 0.15% in the top ten. The source was CD4+ or CD8+ T cells sorted from blood, collected in a trial of the OX40 agonist ivuxolimab. The receptor was derived from an adult with an advanced solid tumor such as melanoma, head and neck, liver or kidney cancer.

The CDR3 protein is CAWSVQVEAFF. CDR3 DNA: TGTGCCTGGAGTGTGCAGGTCGAAGCTTTCTTT. J is TRBJ1-1 and V is TRBV30; D is uncertain. The CDR3 covers 11 residues. Trimming stripped 0 bases from V and 8 bases from J, with 7 bases between. Germline CDR1 reads GTSNPN; CDR2 reads SVGIG (reference sequence).